The entry below describes one TCR beta chain. Its antigen remains unknown. These data originate in a study of T cell repertoires in ileal Crohn's disease. Produced via immunoSEQ multiplex PCR; TCRdb's table is partial and in-frame only. This table has 30,000 to 35,000 clones, over 75% appearing once. The CDR3 consists of 17 residues. In germline, CDR1 is LNHDA, CDR2 SQIVND (reference sequence). J was trimmed by 1 base and V by 5 bases; bases with no gene match: 10. Study-wide results and caveats: High-frequency clones were more common in sorted CD8 than CD4 cells.

The material sequenced was ileal tissue. The origin of this receptor is an adult with Crohn's disease. This chain connects TRBV19 to TRBJ1-5; 8 bases line up with TRBD1. This chain's CDR3 is CASSSYAGQASNQPQHF. The CDR3 region has the DNA TGTGCCAGTAGTTCCTACGCGGGACAGGCGAGCAATCAGCCCCAGCATTTT.